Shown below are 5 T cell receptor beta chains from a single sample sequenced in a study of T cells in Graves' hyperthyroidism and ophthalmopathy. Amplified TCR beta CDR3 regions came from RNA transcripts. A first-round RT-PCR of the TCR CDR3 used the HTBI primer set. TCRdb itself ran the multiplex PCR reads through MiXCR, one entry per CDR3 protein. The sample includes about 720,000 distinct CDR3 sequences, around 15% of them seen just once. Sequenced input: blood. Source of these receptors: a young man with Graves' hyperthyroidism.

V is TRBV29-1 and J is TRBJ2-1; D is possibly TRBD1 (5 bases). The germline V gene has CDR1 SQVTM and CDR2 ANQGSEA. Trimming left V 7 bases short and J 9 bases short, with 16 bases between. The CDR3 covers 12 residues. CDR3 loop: CSAFLRQGEQFF. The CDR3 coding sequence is TGCAGCGCTTTCTTAAGGCAGGGTGAGCAGTTCTTC.

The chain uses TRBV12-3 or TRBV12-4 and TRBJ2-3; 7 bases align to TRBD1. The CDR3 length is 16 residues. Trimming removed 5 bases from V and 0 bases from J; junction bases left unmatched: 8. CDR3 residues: CASSRSGTASTDTQYF. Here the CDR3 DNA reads TGTGCCAGCAGTCGATCCGGGACAGCTAGCACAGATACGCAGTATTTT.

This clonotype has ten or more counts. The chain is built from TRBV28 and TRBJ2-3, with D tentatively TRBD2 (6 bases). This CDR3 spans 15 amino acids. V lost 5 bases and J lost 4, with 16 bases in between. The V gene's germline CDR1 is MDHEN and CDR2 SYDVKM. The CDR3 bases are TGTGCCAGCAGTCCCGGGGACCAGCGGGCAGATACGCAGTATTTT. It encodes CASSPGDQRADTQYF. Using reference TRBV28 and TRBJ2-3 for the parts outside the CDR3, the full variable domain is DVKVTQSSRYLVKRTGEKVFLECVQDMDHENMFWYRQDPGLGLRLIYFSYDVKMKEKGDIPEGYSVSREKKERFSLILESASTNQTSMYLCASSPGDQRADTQYFGPGTRLTVL.

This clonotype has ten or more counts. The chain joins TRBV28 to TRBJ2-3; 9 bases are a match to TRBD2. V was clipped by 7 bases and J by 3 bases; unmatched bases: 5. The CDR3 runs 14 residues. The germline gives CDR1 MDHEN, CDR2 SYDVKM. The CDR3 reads CASTSGRSTDTQYF. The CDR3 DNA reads TGTGCCAGCACCAGCGGGAGGAGTACAGATACGCAGTATTTT.

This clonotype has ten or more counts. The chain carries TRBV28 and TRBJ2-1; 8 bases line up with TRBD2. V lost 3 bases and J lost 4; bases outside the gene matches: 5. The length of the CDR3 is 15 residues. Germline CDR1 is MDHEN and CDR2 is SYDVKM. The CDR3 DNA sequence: TGTGCCAGCAGTTTGAGCGGGAGTATATACAATGAGCAGTTCTTC. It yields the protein CASSLSGSIYNEQFF.